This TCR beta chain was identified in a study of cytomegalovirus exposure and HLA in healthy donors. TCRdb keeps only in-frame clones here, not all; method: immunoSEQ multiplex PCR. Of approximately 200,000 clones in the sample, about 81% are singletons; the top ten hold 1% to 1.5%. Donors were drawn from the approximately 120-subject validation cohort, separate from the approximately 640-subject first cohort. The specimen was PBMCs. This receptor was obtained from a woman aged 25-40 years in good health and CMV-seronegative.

The CDR3 loop is CASSHGNRDPPYEQYF. The CDR3 DNA is TGCGCCAGCAGCCACGGAAACAGGGATCCCCCCTACGAGCAGTACTTC. The V call is TRBV4-1, the J call TRBJ2-7; weak D call: TRBD1 (6 bases). Germline V gene sequence: CDR1 MGHRA, CDR2 YSYEKL. V was cut by 3 bases and J by 2 bases, with 17 bases left in between. The CDR3 extends over 16 amino acids.